The clone carrying this T cell receptor beta chain was observed a handful of times. The data derive from a study of blood T cell repertoires in COVID-19. The table came from immunoSEQ multiplex PCR; TCRdb's copy has only in-frame clones and leaves some out. The profile covers 100,000 to 150,000 clones, with less than 90% appearing a single time and about 2.3% taken by the ten largest. Germline V gene sequence: CDR1 MDHEN, CDR2 SYDVKM. Germline trimming cut 5 bases from V and 6 bases from J; bases unmatched to any gene: 2. The CDR3 length is 13 residues. The rearrangement joins TRBV28 to TRBJ1-4, with TRBD1 identical over 8 bases. The sample consisted of PBMCs or T cells enriched from blood (not recorded which). The TCR originated in a woman aged 45 to 65 who had recovered from COVID-19. The CDR3 bases are TGTGCCAGCAGTGGACAGGGTGATGAAAAACTGTTTTTT. It is translated as CASSGQGDEKLFF.